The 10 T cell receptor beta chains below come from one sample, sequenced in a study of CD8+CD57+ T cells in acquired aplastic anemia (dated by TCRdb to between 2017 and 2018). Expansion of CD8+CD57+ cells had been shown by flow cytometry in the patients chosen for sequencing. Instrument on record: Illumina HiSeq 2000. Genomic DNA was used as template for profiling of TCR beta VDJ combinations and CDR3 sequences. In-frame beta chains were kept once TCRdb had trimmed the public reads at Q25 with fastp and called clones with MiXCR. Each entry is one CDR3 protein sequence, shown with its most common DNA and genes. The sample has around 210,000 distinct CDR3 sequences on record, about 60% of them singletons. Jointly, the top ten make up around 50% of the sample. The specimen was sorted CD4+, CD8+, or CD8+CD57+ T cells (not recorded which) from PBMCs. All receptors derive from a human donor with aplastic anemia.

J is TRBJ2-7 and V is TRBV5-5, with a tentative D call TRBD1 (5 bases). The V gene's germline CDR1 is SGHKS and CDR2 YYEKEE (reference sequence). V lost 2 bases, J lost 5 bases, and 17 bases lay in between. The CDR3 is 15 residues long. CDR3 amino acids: CASSLKGQGSHEQYF. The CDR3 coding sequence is TGTGCCAGCAGCTTAAAGGGTCAGGGAAGCCACGAGCAGTACTTC.

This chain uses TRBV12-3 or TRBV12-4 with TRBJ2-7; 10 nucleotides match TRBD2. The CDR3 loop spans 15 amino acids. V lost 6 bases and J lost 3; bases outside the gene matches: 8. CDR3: CASRLAGQARYEQYF. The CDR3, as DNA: TGTGCCAGCAGACTAGCGGGACAGGCCCGCTACGAGCAGTACTTC.

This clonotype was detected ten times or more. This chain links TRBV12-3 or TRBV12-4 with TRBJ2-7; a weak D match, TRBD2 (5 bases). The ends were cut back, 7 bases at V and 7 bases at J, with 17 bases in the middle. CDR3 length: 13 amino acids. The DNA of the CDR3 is TGTGCCAGCACCCGGACCCATACGGGAGAGCAGTACTTC. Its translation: CASTRTHTGEQYF.

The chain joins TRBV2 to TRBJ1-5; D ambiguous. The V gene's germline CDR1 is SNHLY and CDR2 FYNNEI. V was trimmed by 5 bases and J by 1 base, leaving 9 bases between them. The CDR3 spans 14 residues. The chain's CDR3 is CASSRGYSNQPQHF. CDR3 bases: TGTGCCAGCAGTAGAGGGTACAGCAATCAGCCCCAGCATTTT.

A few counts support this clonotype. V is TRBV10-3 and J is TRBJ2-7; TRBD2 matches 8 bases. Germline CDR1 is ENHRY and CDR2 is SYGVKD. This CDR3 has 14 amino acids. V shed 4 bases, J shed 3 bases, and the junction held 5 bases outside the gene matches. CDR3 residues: CAISVYSGDYEQYF. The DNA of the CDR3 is TGTGCCATCAGTGTCTATAGCGGGGACTACGAGCAGTACTTC.

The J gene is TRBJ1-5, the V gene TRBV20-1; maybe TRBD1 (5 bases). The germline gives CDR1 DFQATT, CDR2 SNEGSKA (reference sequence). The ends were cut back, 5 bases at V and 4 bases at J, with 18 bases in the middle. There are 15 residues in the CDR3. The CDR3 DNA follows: TGCAGTGCTGAGCTCACAGGCTTGGGGAATCAGCCCCAGCATTTT. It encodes CSAELTGLGNQPQHF.

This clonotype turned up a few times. This CDR3 reads CATVRNRGTSSYEQYF. Written as DNA, the CDR3 is TGTGCCACCGTACGTAACAGGGGAACGAGCTCCTACGAGCAGTACTTC. V gene TRBV6-1 combines with J gene TRBJ2-7; TRBD1 agrees at 7 bases. The CDR3 is 16 residues long. V was clipped by 10 bases and J by 0 bases; unmatched bases: 15. CDR1 MNHNS and CDR2 SASEGT come from the germline V gene.

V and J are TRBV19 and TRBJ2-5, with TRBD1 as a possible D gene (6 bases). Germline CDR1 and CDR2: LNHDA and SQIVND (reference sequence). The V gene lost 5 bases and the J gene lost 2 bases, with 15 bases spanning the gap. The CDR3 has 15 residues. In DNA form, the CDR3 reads TGTGCCAGTAGTCCCCAGGGGACACCTCAAGAGACCCAGTACTTC. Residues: CASSPQGTPQETQYF.

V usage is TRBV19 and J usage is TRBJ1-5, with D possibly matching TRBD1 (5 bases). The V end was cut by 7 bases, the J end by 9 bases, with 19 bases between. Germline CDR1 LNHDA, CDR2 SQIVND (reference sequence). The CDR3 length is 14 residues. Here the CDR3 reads CASTASAGRSPQHF. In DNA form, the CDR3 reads TGTGCCAGTACCGCCTCGGCAGGGAGATCGCCCCAGCATTTT. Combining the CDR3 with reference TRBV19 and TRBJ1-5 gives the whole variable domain DGGITQSPKYLFRKEGQNVTLSCEQNLNHDAMYWYRQDPGQGLRLIYYSQIVNDFQKGDIAEGYSVSREKKESFPLTVTSAQKNPTAFYLCASTASAGRSPQHFGDGTRLSIL.

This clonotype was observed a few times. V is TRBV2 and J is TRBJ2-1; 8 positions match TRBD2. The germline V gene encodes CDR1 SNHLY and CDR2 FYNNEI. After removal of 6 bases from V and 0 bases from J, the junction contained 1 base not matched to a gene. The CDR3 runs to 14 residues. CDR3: CASSGTSSYNEQFF. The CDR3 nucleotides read TGTGCCAGCAGCGGGACTAGCTCCTACAATGAGCAGTTCTTC.